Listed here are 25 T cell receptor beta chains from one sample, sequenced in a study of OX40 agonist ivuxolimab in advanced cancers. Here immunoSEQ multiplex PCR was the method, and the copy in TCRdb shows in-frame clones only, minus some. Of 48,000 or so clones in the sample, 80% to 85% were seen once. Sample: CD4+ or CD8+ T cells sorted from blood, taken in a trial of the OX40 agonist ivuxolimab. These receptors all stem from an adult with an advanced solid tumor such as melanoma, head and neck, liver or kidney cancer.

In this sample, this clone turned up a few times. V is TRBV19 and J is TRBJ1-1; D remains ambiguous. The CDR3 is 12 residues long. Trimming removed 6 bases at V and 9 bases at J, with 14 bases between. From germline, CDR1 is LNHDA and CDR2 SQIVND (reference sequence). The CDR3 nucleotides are TGTGCCAGTAGAGGCAAGCCCGACCAAGCTTTCTTT. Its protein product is CASRGKPDQAFF.

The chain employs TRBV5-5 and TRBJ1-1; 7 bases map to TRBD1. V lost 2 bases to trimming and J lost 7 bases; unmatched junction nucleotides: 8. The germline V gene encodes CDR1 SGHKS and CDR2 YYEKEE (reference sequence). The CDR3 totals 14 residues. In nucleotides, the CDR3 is TGTGCCAGCAGCTTCCGGTCAGGGGGAAGTGAAGCTTTCTTT. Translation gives CASSFRSGGSEAFF.

The CDR3 is CASRLGDRYNEKLFF. The CDR3 DNA reads as TGCGCCAGCAGACTCGGGGACAGATATAATGAAAAACTGTTTTTT. The gene calls are TRBV5-1 and TRBJ1-4; the match to TRBD1 covers 7 bases. The J segment lost 4 bases and the V segment lost 5 bases, leaving 8 bases of the junction unmatched. The CDR3 consists of 15 residues. Germline CDR1 reads SGHRS; CDR2 reads YFSETQ.

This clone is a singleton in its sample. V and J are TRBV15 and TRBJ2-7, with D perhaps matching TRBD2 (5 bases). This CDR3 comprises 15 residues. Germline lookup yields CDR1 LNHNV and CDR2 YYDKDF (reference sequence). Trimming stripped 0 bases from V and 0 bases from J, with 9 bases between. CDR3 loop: CATSRESGTSYEQYF. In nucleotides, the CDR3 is TGTGCCACCAGCAGAGAGAGCGGAACCTCCTACGAGCAGTACTTC.

CDR3 DNA: TGCAGCGTTGAAGACCCTTTTGGGGGAGGGCCCTACAATGAGCAGTTCTTC. It specifies CSVEDPFGGGPYNEQFF. The V gene is TRBV29-1, the J gene TRBJ2-1, with 7 bases fitting TRBD2. Germline V lookup: CDR1 SQVTM, CDR2 ANQGSEA. This CDR3 spans 17 amino acids. V lost 0 bases, J lost 2 bases, and 10 bases stayed unmatched.

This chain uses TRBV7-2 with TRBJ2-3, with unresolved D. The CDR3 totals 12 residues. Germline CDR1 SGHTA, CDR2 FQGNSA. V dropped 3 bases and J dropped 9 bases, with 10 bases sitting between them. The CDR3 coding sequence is TGTGCCAGCAGCTTCGAAGGTAACACGCAGTATTTT. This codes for CASSFEGNTQYF.

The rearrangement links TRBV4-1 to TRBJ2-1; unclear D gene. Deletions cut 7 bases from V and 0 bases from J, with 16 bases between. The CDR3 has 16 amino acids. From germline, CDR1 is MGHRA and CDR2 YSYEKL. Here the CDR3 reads CASTRNPSSSYNEQFF. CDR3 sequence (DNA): TGCGCCAGCACCAGGAATCCTTCTAGCTCCTACAATGAGCAGTTCTTC.

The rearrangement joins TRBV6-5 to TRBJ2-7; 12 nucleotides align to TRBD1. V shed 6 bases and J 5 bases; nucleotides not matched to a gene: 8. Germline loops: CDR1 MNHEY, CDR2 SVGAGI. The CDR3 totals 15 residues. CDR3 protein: CASRNRDRGRNEQYF. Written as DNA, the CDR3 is TGTGCCAGCAGAAACCGGGACAGGGGGCGCAACGAGCAGTACTTC.

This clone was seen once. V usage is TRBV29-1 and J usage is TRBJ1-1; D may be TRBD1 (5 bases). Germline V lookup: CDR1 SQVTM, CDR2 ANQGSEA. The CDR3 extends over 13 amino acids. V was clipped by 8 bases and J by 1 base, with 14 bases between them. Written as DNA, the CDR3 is TGCAGCATAAGGAGGGGTTGGAACACTGAAGCTTTCTTT. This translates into CSIRRGWNTEAFF.

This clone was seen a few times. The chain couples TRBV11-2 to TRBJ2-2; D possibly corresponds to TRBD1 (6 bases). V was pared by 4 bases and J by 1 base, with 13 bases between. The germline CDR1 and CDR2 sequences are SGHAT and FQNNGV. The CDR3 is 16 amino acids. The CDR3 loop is CASSSKRDMNTGELFF. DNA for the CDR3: TGTGCCAGCAGCTCTAAACGGGACATGAACACCGGGGAGCTGTTTTTT.

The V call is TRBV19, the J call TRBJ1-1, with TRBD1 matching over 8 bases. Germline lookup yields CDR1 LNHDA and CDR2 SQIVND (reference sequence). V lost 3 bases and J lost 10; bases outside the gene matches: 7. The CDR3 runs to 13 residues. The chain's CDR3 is CASSIQGAGAAFF. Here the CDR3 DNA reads TGTGCCAGTAGTATTCAGGGGGCGGGGGCAGCTTTCTTT.

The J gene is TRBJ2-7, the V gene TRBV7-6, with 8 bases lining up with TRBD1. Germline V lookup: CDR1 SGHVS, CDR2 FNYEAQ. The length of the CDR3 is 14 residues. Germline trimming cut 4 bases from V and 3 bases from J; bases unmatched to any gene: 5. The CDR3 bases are TGTGCCAGCAGCTCGGGACAGGCATTCTACGAGCAGTACTTC. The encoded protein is CASSSGQAFYEQYF.

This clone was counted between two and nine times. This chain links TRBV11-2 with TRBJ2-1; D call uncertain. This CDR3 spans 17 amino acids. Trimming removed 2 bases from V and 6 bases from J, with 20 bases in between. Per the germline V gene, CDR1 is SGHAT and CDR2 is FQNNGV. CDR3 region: CASSLLGRRRPLNEQFF. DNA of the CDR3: TGTGCCAGCAGCTTACTTGGGCGCCGACGACCACTCAATGAGCAGTTCTTC.

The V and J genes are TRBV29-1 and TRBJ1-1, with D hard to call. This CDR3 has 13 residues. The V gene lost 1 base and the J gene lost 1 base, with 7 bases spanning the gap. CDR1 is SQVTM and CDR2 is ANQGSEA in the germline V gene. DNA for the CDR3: TGCAGCGTTGAAGCCGCCAGGAACACTGAAGCTTTCTTT. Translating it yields CSVEAARNTEAFF. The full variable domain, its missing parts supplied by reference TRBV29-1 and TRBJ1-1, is SAVISQKPSRDICQRGTSLTIQCQVDSQVTMMFWYRQQPGQSLTLIATANQGSEATYESGFVIDKFPISRPNLTFSTLTVSNMSPEDSSIYLCSVEAARNTEAFFGQGTRLTVV.

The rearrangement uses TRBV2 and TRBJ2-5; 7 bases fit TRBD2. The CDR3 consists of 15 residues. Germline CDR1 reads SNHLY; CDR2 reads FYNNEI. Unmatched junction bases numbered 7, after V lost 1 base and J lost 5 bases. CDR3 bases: TGTGCCAGCAGTGAAGACGGCGGGAGTCCGGAGACCCAGTACTTC. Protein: CASSEDGGSPETQYF.

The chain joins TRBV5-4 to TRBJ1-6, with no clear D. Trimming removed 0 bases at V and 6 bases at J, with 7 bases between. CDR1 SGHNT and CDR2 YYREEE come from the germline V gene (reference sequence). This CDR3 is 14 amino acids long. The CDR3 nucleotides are TGTGCCAGCAGCTTGGAGGCGGGTAATTCACCCCTCCACTTT. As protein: CASSLEAGNSPLHF.

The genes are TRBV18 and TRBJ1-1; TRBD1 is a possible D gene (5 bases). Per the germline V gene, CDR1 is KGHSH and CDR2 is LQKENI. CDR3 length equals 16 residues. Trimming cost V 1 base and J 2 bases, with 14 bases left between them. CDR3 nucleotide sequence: TGTGCCAGCTCACCACGGGGGGTCGGATTAAACACTGAAGCTTTCTTT. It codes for CASSPRGVGLNTEAFF. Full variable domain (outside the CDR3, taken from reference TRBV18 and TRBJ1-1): NAGVMQNPRHLVRRRGQEARLRCSPMKGHSHVYWYRQLPEEGLKFMVYLQKENIIDESGMPKERFSAEFPKEGPSILRIQQVVRGDSAAYFCASSPRGVGLNTEAFFGQGTRLTVV.

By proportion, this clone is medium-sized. CDR3 sequence reads: CASSEAAQVGGYTF. The CDR3 DNA reads as TGTGCCAGCAGTGAAGCGGCACAGGTGGGTGGCTACACCTTC. The J gene is TRBJ1-2, the V gene TRBV2; maybe TRBD1 (5 bases). Germline CDR1 reads SNHLY; CDR2 reads FYNNEI. Trimming took off 0 bases at V and 7 bases at J, with 12 bases between the two ends. The CDR3 runs to 14 residues. Variable domain in full (rest from reference TRBV2 and TRBJ1-2): EPEVTQTPSHQVTQMGQEVILRCVPISNHLYFYWYRQILGQKVEFLVSFYNNEISEKSEIFDDQFSVERPDGSNFTLKIRSTKLEDSAMYFCASSEAAQVGGYTFGSGTRLTVV.

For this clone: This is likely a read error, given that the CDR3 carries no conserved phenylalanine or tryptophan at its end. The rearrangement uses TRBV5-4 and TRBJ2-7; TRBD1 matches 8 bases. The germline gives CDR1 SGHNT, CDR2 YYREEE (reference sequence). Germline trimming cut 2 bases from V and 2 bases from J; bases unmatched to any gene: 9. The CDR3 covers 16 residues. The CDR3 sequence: CASSFPGNRGTYEQYL. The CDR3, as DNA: TGTGCCAGCAGCTTCCCAGGAAACAGGGGGACCTACGAGCAGTACCTC.

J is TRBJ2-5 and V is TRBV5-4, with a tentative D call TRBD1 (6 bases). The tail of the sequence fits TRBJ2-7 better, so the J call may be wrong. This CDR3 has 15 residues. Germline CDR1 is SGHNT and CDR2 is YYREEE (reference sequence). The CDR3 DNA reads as TGTGCCAGCAGCTTGGTTATGGGGGCGTCCTACGAGCAGTACTTC. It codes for CASSLVMGASYEQYF.

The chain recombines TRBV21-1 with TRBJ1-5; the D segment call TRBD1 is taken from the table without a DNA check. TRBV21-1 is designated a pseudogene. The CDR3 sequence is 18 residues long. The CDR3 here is CASRLPLGGGVSNQPQHF. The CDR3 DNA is TGTGCCAGCAGGCTCCCTCTGGGTGGGGGCGTCAGCAATCAGCCCCAGCATTTT.

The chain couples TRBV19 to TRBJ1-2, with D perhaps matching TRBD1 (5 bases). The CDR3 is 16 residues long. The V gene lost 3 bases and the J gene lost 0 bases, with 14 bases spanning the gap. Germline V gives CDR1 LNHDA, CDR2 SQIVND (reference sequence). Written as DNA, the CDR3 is TGTGCCAGTAGTATGAGGGGCGGGCCTTCTAACTATGGCTACACCTTC. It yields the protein CASSMRGGPSNYGYTF.

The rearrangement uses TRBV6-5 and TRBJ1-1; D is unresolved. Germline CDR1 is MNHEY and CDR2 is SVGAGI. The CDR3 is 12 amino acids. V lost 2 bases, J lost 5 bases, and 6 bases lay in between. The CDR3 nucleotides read TGTGCCAGCAGTTACCTAGGGACTGAAGCTTTCTTT. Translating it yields CASSYLGTEAFF.

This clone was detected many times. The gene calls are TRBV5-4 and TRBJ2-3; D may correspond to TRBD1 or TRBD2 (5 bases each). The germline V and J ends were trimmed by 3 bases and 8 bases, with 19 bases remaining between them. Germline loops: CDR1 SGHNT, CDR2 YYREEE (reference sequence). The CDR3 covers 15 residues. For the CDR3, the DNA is TGTGCCAGCAGCTCTCGGGACCCCACCCGGGGTACGCAGTATTTT. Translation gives CASSSRDPTRGTQYF.

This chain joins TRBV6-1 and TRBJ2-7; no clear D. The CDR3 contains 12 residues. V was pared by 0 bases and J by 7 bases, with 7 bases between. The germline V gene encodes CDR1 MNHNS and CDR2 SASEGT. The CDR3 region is CASSEAGREQYF. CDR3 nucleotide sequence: TGTGCCAGCAGTGAAGCCGGGCGTGAGCAGTACTTC.